The 8 T cell receptor beta chains listed next were all sequenced from one sample in a study of molecular identifiers for immune sequencing clone quantification. TCRdb processed the PCR reads anew with MiXCR; each CDR3 protein has one entry. The sample contains more than 550,000 distinct CDR3 sequences, over 25% of which appear only once. The sequencing sample was made of naive CD8+ T cells from blood, with Jurkat cell RNA spiked in. Subset in this sample: FACS-sorted CD8+CD4-CCR7+CD45RA+ naive T cells. These receptors came from a human donor in good health. Some libraries in this study had Jurkat cell RNA spiked in.

This clonotype has more than one count but fewer than ten. The chain has TRBV20-1 and TRBJ1-4; a possible D gene is TRBD1 (5 bases). The CDR3 is 17 amino acids. V lost 6 bases, J lost 5 bases, and 25 bases lay in between. Germline CDR1 is DFQATT and CDR2 is SNEGSKA (reference sequence). CDR3 nucleotides: TGCAGTGCCAGGGATTTTAGGGAGGTATTCGAGAATGAAAAACTGTTTTTT. It is translated as CSARDFREVFENEKLFF.

This clonotype was counted a few times. The genes are TRBV24-1 and TRBJ2-1; D is ambiguous. V dropped 5 bases and J dropped 0 bases, with 13 bases sitting between them. This CDR3 comprises 16 residues. Germline values: CDR1 KGHDR, CDR2 SFDVKD. The CDR3 here is CATSGPSGSSYNEQFF. CDR3 sequence (DNA): TGTGCCACCAGTGGACCCTCGGGCAGCTCCTACAATGAGCAGTTCTTC.

Many counts were recorded for this clonotype. The CDR3 DNA is TGTGCCAGCAGTGATACAGGGAACACTGAAGCTTTCTTT. Translating gives CASSDTGNTEAFF. This chain links TRBV28 with TRBJ1-1; D possibly corresponds to TRBD1 (5 bases). The CDR3 spans 13 residues. Germline values: CDR1 MDHEN, CDR2 SYDVKM. The V gene lost 5 bases and the J gene lost 1 base, with 8 bases spanning the gap.

Details on this clonotype: This clone may be a read error of a much larger clone one base away. V is TRBV28 and J is TRBJ1-3, with D tentatively TRBD1 (5 bases). This CDR3 is 18 amino acids long. Germline-derived CDR1 and CDR2 are MDHEN and SYDVKM. CDR3 amino acids: CASSSHETVHNSGSTIYF. DNA for the CDR3: TGTGCCAGCAGTTCTCATGAGACAGTGCACAACTCTGGAAGCACCATATATTTT.

This rearrangement joins TRBV5-6 to TRBJ1-5; 8 nucleotides match TRBD1. V dropped 4 bases and J dropped 3; count of bases not matched to a gene: 3. Germline V CDR1 and CDR2: SGHDT, YYEEEE. This CDR3 region has 14 residues. The CDR3 DNA reads as TGTGCCAGCAGCCGGACAGGGTACAATCAGCCCCAGCATTTT. It codes for CASSRTGYNQPQHF. Drawing the rest from reference TRBV5-6 and TRBJ1-5, the complete variable domain is DAGVTQSPTHLIKTRGQQVTLRCSPKSGHDTVSWYQQALGQGPQFIFQYYEEEERQRGNFPDRFSGHQFPNYSSELNVNALLLGDSALYLCASSRTGYNQPQHFGDGTRLSIL.

This clonotype showed up many times. For the CDR3, the DNA is TGTGCCAGCAGTTTACCTAGCGGGGTCTCCGAGCAGTACTTC. Its translation: CASSLPSGVSEQYF. The chain couples TRBV28 to TRBJ2-7; the match to TRBD2 covers 9 bases. The CDR3 runs to 14 residues. Trimming took 2 bases from V and 6 from J; bases not matched to a gene: 5. Germline CDR1 and CDR2: MDHEN and SYDVKM.

This clonotype was seen more than once but under ten times. The gene calls are TRBV19 and TRBJ2-1, with a weak D call TRBD1 (5 bases). The germline V and J ends were trimmed by 4 bases and 8 bases, with 12 bases remaining between them. Germline assignment: CDR1 LNHDA and CDR2 SQIVND (reference sequence). This CDR3 is 13 amino acids long. CDR3 in DNA: TGTGCCAGTAGTACCTACTTAGGGGATGAGCAGTTCTTC. This sequence encodes CASSTYLGDEQFF.

The J gene is TRBJ1-2, the V gene TRBV12-3 or TRBV12-4; no reliable D call. Trimming left V 5 bases short and J 1 base short, with 11 bases between. The CDR3 spans 14 residues. The CDR3, as DNA: TGTGCCAGCAGTCCAGGTGCGAGTAACTATGGCTACACCTTC. Translating it yields CASSPGASNYGYTF.